This T cell receptor beta chain came from a study of blood T cells in healthy people across ages. A second PCR, run for about 7 to 12 cycles, used a sample-barcoded 5' primer plus a J-beta primer mix. Each CDR3 protein gets one entry after TCRdb re-called the 5' RACE reads with MiXCR. Of hundreds of thousands of distinct CDR3 sequences detected, approximately 51% appear once; the ten largest clones hold around 49%. Comments on this clonotype: The antigen is not known.

Study outcomes and limitations: Whereas aged donors had fewer naive CD4+ cells, long-lived donors had more of them and higher diversity.

This clonotype was sampled from a man aged 55 to 70 in good health. The sample taken for sequencing was blood.

This chain's CDR3 is CASSDARELTYEQYF. For the CDR3, the DNA is TGTGCCAGCAGTGATGCGCGGGAGCTGACCTACGAGCAGTACTTC. The J gene is TRBJ2-7, the V gene TRBV2; 7 nucleotides line up with TRBD2. CDR1 and CDR2 from the germline V gene are SNHLY and FYNNEI. CDR3 length: 15 residues. After removal of 3 bases from V and 2 bases from J, the junction contained 7 bases not matched to a gene. The full variable domain, its missing parts supplied by reference TRBV2 and TRBJ2-7, is EPEVTQTPSHQVTQMGQEVILRCVPISNHLYFYWYRQILGQKVEFLVSFYNNEISEKSEIFDDQFSVERPDGSNFTLKIRSTKLEDSAMYFCASSDARELTYEQYFGPGTRLTVT.